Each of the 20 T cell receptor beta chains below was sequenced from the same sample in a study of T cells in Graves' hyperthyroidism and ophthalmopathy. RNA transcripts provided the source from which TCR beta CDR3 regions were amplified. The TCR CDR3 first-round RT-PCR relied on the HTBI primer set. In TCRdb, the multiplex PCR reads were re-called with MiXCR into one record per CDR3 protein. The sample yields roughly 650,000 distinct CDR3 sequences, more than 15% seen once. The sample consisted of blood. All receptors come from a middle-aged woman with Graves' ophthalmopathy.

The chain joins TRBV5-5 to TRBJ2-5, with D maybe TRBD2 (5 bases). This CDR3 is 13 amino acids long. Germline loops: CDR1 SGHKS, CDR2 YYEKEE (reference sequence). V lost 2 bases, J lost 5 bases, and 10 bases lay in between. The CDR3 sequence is CASSFLPGETQYF. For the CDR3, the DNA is TGTGCCAGCAGCTTCCTCCCGGGGGAGACCCAGTACTTC.

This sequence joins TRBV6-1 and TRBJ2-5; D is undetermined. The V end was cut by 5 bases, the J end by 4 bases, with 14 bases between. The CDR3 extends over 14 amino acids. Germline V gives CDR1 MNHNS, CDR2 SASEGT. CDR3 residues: CASSRPGSVETQYF. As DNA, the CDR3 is TGTGCCAGCAGTCGCCCCGGCTCGGTAGAGACCCAGTACTTC.

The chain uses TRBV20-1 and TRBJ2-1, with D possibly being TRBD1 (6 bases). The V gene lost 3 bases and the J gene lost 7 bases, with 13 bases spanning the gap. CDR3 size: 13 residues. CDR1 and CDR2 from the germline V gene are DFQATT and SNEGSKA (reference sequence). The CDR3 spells CSARGTTENEQFF. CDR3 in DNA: TGCAGTGCTAGGGGGACAACTGAAAATGAGCAGTTCTTC.

In nucleotides, the CDR3 is TGTGCCAGCAGTTCCACAGATGATAACTATGGCTACACCTTC. It is translated as CASSSTDDNYGYTF. The chain uses TRBV28 and TRBJ1-2, with D uncertain. The V end lost 4 bases, the J end lost 1 base, and 10 bases lay between the germline ends. The CDR3 sequence is 14 residues long. CDR1 is MDHEN, CDR2 SYDVKM, per germline.

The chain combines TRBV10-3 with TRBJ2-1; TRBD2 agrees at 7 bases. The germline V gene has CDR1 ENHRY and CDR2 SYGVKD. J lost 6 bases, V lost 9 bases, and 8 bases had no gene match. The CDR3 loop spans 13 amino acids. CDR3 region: CAILSGLGNEQFF. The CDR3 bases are TGTGCCATTCTTAGCGGGCTCGGCAATGAGCAGTTCTTC.

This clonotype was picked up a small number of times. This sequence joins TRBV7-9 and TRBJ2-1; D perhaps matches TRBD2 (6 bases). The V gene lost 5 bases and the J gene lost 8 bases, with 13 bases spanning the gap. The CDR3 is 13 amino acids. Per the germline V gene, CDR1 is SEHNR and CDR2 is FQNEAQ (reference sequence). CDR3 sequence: CASSPTSGDEQFF. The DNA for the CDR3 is TGTGCCAGCAGCCCGACTAGTGGCGATGAGCAGTTCTTC.

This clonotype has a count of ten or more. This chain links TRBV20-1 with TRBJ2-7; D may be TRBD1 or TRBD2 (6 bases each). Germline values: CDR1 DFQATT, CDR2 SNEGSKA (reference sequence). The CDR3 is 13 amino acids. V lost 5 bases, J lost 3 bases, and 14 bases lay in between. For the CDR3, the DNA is TGCAGTGCTGGGGGGCAGGCCGGCTACGAGCAGTACTTC. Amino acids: CSAGGQAGYEQYF.

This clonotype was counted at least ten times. Written as DNA, the CDR3 is TGTGCCAGCAGCCAAGTTGCCTACGAGCAGTACTTC. Protein sequence: CASSQVAYEQYF. The gene calls are TRBV3-1 and TRBJ2-7; no clear D gene. The germline gives CDR1 LGHDT, CDR2 YNNKEL (reference sequence). V was clipped by 1 base and J by 2 bases, with 3 bases between them. This CDR3 comprises 12 residues.

CDR3 DNA: TGTGCCAGCAGCCAAGCGGGGATTGGCTATGGCTACACCTTC. As protein: CASSQAGIGYGYTF. The chain has TRBV14 and TRBJ1-2; D is uncertain. V lost 1 base to trimming and J lost 4 bases, with 10 bases between them. Germline CDR1 SGHDN, CDR2 FVKESK. CDR3 length: 14 amino acids.

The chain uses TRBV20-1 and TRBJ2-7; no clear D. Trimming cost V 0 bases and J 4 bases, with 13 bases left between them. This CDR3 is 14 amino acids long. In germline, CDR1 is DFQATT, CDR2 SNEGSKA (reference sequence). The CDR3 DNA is TGCAGTGCTAGAGACGATAAGAGGAGTTACGAGCAGTACTTC. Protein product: CSARDDKRSYEQYF.

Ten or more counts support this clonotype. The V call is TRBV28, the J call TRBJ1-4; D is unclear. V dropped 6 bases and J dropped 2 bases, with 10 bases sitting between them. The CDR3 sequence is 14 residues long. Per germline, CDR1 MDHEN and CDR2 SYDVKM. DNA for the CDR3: TGTGCCAGCAGCCGGGGTTCTACTAATGAAAAACTGTTTTTT. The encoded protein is CASSRGSTNEKLFF. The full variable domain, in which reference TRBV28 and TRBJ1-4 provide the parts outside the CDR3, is DVKVTQSSRYLVKRTGEKVFLECVQDMDHENMFWYRQDPGLGLRLIYFSYDVKMKEKGDIPEGYSVSREKKERFSLILESASTNQTSMYLCASSRGSTNEKLFFGSGTQLSVL.

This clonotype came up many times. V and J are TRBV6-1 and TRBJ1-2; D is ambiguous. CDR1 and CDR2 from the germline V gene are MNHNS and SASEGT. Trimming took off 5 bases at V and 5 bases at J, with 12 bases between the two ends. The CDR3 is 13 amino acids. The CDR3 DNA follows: TGTGCCAGCAGTTACACGGGAGAGTATGGCTACACCTTC. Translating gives CASSYTGEYGYTF.

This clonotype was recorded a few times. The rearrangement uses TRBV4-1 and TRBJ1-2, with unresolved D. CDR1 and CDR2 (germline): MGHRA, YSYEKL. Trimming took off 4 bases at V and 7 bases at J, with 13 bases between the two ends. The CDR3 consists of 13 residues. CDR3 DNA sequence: TGCGCCAGCAGCCTAGCCGAAGGAGGTGGCTACACCTTC. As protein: CASSLAEGGGYTF.

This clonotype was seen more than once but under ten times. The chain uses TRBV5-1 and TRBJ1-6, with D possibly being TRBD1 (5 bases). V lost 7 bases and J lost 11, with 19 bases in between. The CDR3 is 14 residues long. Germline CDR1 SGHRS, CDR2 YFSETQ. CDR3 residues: CASYGPTRGPPLHF. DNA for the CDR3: TGCGCCAGCTACGGCCCCACAAGGGGCCCACCCCTCCACTTT.

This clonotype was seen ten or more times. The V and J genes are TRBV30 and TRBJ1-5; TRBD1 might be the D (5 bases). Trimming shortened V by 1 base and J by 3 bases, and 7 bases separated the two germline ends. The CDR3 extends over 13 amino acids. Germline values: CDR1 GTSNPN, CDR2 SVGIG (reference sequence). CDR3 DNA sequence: TGTGCCTGGAGTGCAGGGCTCAATCAGCCCCAGCATTTT. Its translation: CAWSAGLNQPQHF. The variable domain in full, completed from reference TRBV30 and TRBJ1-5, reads SQTIHQWPATLVQPVGSPLSLECTVEGTSNPNLYWYRQAAGRGLQLLFYSVGIGQISSEVPQNLSASRPQDRQFILSSKKLLLSDSGFYLCAWSAGLNQPQHFGDGTRLSIL.

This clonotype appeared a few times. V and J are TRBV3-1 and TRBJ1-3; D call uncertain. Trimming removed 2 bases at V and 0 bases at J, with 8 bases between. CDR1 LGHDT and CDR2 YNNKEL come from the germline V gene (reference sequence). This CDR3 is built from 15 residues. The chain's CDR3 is CASSQPGSSGNTIYF. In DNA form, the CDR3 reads TGTGCCAGCAGCCAACCCGGATCCTCTGGAAACACCATATATTTT.

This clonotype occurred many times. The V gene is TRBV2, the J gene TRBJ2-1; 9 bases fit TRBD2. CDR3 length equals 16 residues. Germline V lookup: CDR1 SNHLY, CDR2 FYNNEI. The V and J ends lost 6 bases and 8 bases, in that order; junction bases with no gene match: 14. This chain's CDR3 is CASRGTALAGKDEQFF. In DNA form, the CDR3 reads TGTGCCAGCAGAGGGACAGCCCTAGCGGGAAAAGATGAGCAGTTCTTC. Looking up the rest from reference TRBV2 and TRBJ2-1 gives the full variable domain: EPEVTQTPSHQVTQMGQEVILRCVPISNHLYFYWYRQILGQKVEFLVSFYNNEISEKSEIFDDQFSVERPDGSNFTLKIRSTKLEDSAMYFCASRGTALAGKDEQFFGPGTRLTVL.

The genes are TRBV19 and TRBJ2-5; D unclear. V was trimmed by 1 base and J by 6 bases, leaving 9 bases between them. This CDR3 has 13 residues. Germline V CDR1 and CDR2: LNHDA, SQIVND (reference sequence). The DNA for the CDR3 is TGTGCCAGTAGTATAGTTTGGGAAAAGACCCAGTACTTC. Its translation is CASSIVWEKTQYF.

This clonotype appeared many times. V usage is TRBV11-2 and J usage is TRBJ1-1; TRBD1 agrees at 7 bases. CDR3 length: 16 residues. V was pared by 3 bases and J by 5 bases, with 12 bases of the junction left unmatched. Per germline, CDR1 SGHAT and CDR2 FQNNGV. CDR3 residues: CASSFYGKGGHTEAFF. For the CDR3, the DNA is TGTGCCAGCAGCTTCTACGGTAAAGGGGGCCATACTGAAGCTTTCTTT.

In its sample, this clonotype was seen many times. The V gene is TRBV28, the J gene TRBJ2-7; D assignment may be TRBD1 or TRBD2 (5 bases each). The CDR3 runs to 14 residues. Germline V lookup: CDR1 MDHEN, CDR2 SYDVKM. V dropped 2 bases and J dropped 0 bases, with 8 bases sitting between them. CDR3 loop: CASSLHGTSYEQYF. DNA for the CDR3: TGTGCCAGCAGTTTACACGGGACCTCCTACGAGCAGTACTTC.